This record looks at one TCR beta chain sequence and its context. Its specificity is not known. Data came from immunoSEQ multiplex PCR; TCRdb stores just in-frame clones and leaves some out. The repertoire includes tens of thousands of clones, 82% of them detected once, and around 2.1% sits in the top ten. The data belong to a study of Tregs in tolerant kidney transplant recipients. Whole-study context: Sorting of CD4+CD25+CD127- cells followed 3-day belatacept mixed lymphocyte reactions, sometimes with roughly 5-day graft donor restimulation.

Study results and caveats: This study did not directly address biological reproducibility.

The ends lost 4 bases at V and 5 bases at J; junction bases unmatched: 18. CDR1 is SGHKS and CDR2 is YYEKEE in the germline V gene (reference sequence). This CDR3 spans 17 amino acids. The sequenced sample was Tregs from blood cultured with allogeneic cells. This TCR was recovered from a human donor in good health. The chain links TRBV5-5 to TRBJ2-7, with 7 bases lining up with TRBD2. CDR3 sequence reads: CASSPPRLAVMGDEQYF. CDR3 DNA sequence: TGTGCCAGCAGCCCTCCCCGACTAGCTGTAATGGGTGACGAGCAGTACTTC.